This is a list of T cell receptor beta chains from one sample in a study of sequential checkpoint blockade in melanoma. The assay was immunoSEQ multiplex PCR, and TCRdb's table has in-frame clones only and misses some. The sample has about 8,400 clones, about 92% seen once. The sample in question was CD8+ T cells sorted from blood (inferred from file names), obtained from a patient given nivolumab and ipilimumab in sequence. These receptors were collected from a human donor with melanoma. Each CDR3 is given with its conserved first and last residue. Each record gives: V gene, D gene, clone size, J gene, CDR3 protein, CDR3 DNA. D genes are given only for firm matches. Only some rows state a clone size, as once, few, many or a class for expanded clones.

TRBV27	NA	NA	TRBJ2-7	CASSYPPEGPGGAYEQYF	TGTGCCAGCAGTTACCCCCCTGAAGGTCCAGGAGGGGCGTACGAGCAGTACTTC
TRBV7-9	TRBD1	NA	TRBJ1-2	CASSGYRDREFRYGYTF	TGTGCCAGCAGCGGATATCGGGACAGGGAATTTCGGTATGGCTACACCTTC
TRBV7-2	NA	NA	TRBJ1-4	CASSLAAGVNEKLFF	TGTGCCAGCAGCTTAGCCGCGGGAGTTAATGAAAAACTGTTTTTT
TRBV23-1	NA	NA	TRBJ2-7	CASRDISYEQYF	TGCGCCAGCAGAGACATCTCCTACGAGCAGTACTTC
TRBV30	NA	NA	TRBJ1-1	CAWSVQTEAFF	TGTGCCTGGAGTGTACAGACTGAAGCTTTCTTT
TRBV5-4	TRBD1	once	TRBJ1-5	CASSLSDRGGPLGNQPQHF	TGTGCCAGCAGCTTGTCGGACAGGGGTGGGCCATTGGGAAATCAGCCCCAGCATTTT
TRBV30	TRBD2	NA	TRBJ2-7	CAWSAGLAISAYEQYF	TGTGCCTGGAGTGCCGGACTAGCGATTAGTGCCTACGAGCAGTACTTC
TRBV7-8	NA	NA	TRBJ1-1	CASSQEGWTEAFF	TGTGCCAGCAGCCAGGAGGGTTGGACTGAAGCTTTCTTT
TRBV9	TRBD2	NA	TRBJ2-1	CASSFGLAGNNEQFF	TGTGCCAGCAGCTTTGGACTAGCGGGAAACAATGAGCAGTTCTTC
TRBV4-1	NA	NA	TRBJ2-1	CASGTGNEQFF	TGCGCCAGCGGCACAGGCAATGAGCAGTTCTTC
TRBV5-6	NA	NA	TRBJ2-5	CASSWSTEETQYF	TGTGCCAGCAGCTGGTCGACAGAAGAGACCCAGTACTTC
TRBV5-4	TRBD2	once	TRBJ2-1	CASSLRTSGDEQFF	TGTGCCAGCAGCTTGAGGACTAGCGGGGATGAGCAGTTCTTC
TRBV27	NA	NA	TRBJ1-4	CASSRGGDEKLFF	TGTGCCAGCAGTCGAGGTGGAGATGAAAAACTGTTTTTT
TRBV7-3	NA	few	TRBJ1-1	CASSFGMNTEAFF	TGTGCCAGCAGCTTCGGGATGAACACTGAAGCTTTCTTT
TRBV19	NA	NA	TRBJ1-1	CASSPMTGMNTEAFF	TGTGCCAGTAGTCCGATGACAGGCATGAACACTGAAGCTTTCTTT
TRBV6-5	TRBD1	NA	TRBJ1-5	CASSFSTGPGQPQHF	TGTGCCAGCAGTTTTTCGACAGGGCCGGGTCAGCCCCAGCATTTT
TRBV4-2	TRBD1	NA	TRBJ1-2	CASSFGTDYGYTF	TGTGCCAGCAGCTTCGGGACAGACTATGGCTACACCTTC
TRBV29-1	NA	NA	TRBJ2-3	CSATGSGPTNTQYF	TGCAGCGCTACGGGGAGCGGACCGACGAATACGCAGTATTTT
TRBV6-1	TRBD1	NA	TRBJ2-7	CASSEAGTGLSYEQYF	TGTGCCAGCAGTGAAGCCGGGACAGGACTCTCCTACGAGCAGTACTTC
TRBV11-2	NA	NA	TRBJ2-7	CASSPRESYEQYF	TGTGCCAGCAGCCCCCGGGAGTCTTACGAGCAGTACTTC
TRBV7-9	TRBD1	NA	TRBJ2-5	CASSRGFGTGPLEQYF	TGTGCCAGCAGCAGGGGGTTCGGGACAGGGCCGTTGGAGCAGTACTTC
TRBV4-1	NA	NA	TRBJ2-7	CASSRAGGEGEQYF	TGCGCCAGCAGCCGAGCTGGAGGGGAAGGCGAGCAGTACTTC
TRBV27	NA	NA	TRBJ1-1	CASSLVDLNTEAFF	TGTGCCAGCAGTTTAGTCGACTTGAACACTGAAGCTTTCTTT
TRBV6-5	TRBD1	NA	TRBJ1-4	CASRPGQGGEKLFF	TGTGCCAGCAGGCCGGGACAGGGAGGTGAAAAACTGTTTTTT
TRBV5-6	TRBD2	few	TRBJ2-7	CASSLGVGLASYEQYF	TGTGCCAGCAGCTTGGGCGTGGGACTAGCAAGCTACGAGCAGTACTTC
TRBV7-9	NA	once	TRBJ2-7	CASSSGTLSYEQYF	TGTGCCAGCAGCTCAGGGACACTCTCCTACGAGCAGTACTTC
TRBV6-5	TRBD2	NA	TRBJ2-7	CASSYSPSGSFYEQYF	TGTGCCAGCAGTTACTCGCCTAGCGGGAGTTTCTACGAGCAGTACTTC
TRBV27	NA	NA	TRBJ2-7	CASSLSTTYEQYF	TGTGCCAGCAGTTTGAGCACCACCTACGAGCAGTACTTC
TRBV6-6	NA	NA	TRBJ1-1	CASSYLDDSDKAFF	TGTGCCAGCAGTTACTTGGACGATTCGGACAAAGCTTTCTTT
TRBV13	TRBD1	few	TRBJ2-1	CASSSGLQGADEQFF	TGTGCCAGCAGCTCAGGTTTACAGGGGGCCGATGAGCAGTTCTTC
TRBV7-9	TRBD2	NA	TRBJ2-7	CASSPSGTYEQYF	TGTGCCAGCAGCCCTAGCGGAACCTACGAGCAGTACTTC
TRBV6-5	TRBD1	NA	TRBJ1-1	CASSSPGQAGTEAFF	TGTGCCAGCAGTTCCCCGGGACAGGCCGGAACTGAAGCTTTCTTT
TRBV4-2	TRBD1	few	TRBJ2-7	CASSQDAGTGHYEQYF	TGTGCCAGCAGCCAAGACGCCGGGACAGGGCACTACGAGCAGTACTTC
TRBV29-1	TRBD1	NA	TRBJ1-2	CSVGPGTGGDGYTF	TGCAGCGTAGGACCCGGGACAGGGGGCGATGGCTACACCTTC
TRBV4-3	NA	NA	TRBJ1-1	CASSQDVRVRGPTEAFF	TGCGCCAGCAGCCAAGATGTTCGAGTCCGGGGTCCCACTGAAGCTTTCTTT
TRBV28	NA	NA	TRBJ2-7	CASSFGSGSSYEQYF	TGTGCCAGCAGTTTTGGCAGCGGCTCTTCCTACGAGCAGTACTTC
TRBV9	TRBD1	NA	TRBJ2-6	CASSEGQSGANVLTF	TGTGCCAGCAGCGAGGGACAGTCTGGGGCCAACGTCCTGACTTTC
TRBV4-1	TRBD2	medium-sized	TRBJ2-2	CASSQETSGSRRNTGELFF	TGCGCCAGCAGCCAAGAGACTAGCGGGAGTAGGCGGAACACCGGGGAGCTGTTTTTT
TRBV15	TRBD1	NA	TRBJ2-1	CATSLRRTGGYNEQFF	TGTGCCACCAGCTTACGCCGGACAGGGGGGTACAATGAGCAGTTCTTC
TRBV7-8	NA	NA	TRBJ1-1	CATERQVIYTEAFF	TGTGCCACAGAACGCCAGGTTATTTACACTGAAGCTTTCTTT
TRBV5-6	NA	NA	TRBJ2-7	CASSPSDRIYEQYF	TGTGCCAGCAGCCCCTCCGACAGGATCTACGAGCAGTACTTC
TRBV9	TRBD1	NA	TRBJ1-2	CASSAGDRGVSTYGYTF	TGTGCCAGCAGCGCCGGGGACAGGGGGGTTAGTACGTATGGCTACACCTTC
TRBV2	TRBD1	NA	TRBJ1-3	CASRDRLKAKDSGNTIYF	TGTGCCAGCAGGGACAGGCTTAAGGCGAAGGACTCTGGAAACACCATATATTTT
TRBV10-3	NA	NA	TRBJ1-2	CAISPRGAPNYGYTF	TGTGCCATCAGTCCCAGGGGTGCACCTAACTATGGCTACACCTTC
TRBV7-8	TRBD1	NA	TRBJ2-7	CASSQTGFPSYEQYF	TGTGCCAGCAGCCAGACAGGGTTTCCCTCCTACGAGCAGTACTTC
TRBV19	TRBD2	NA	TRBJ2-7	CASSIGGRAEQYF	TGTGCCAGTAGTATCGGCGGGAGGGCCGAGCAGTACTTC